Listed here are 8 T cell receptor beta chains from one sample, sequenced in a study of cytomegalovirus exposure and HLA in healthy donors. Both 60 Vbeta primers and 13 Jbeta primers went into the PCR. Clones were sequenced by immunoSEQ multiplex PCR, and TCRdb holds only the in-frame ones, with some missing. The table records 200,000 to 250,000 clones, 80% to 85% of them present only once. The sequenced sample consisted of PBMCs. These receptors all come from a woman aged 40-49 years in good health and CMV-seronegative.

The chain carries TRBV30 and TRBJ1-5, with a weak D call TRBD1 (5 bases). The CDR3 covers 14 residues. Trimming took off 2 bases at V and 6 bases at J, with 14 bases between the two ends. The V gene's germline CDR1 is GTSNPN and CDR2 SVGIG (reference sequence). Written as DNA, the CDR3 is TGTGCCTGGAGTTTGGAGGGGTGGGGTCAGCCCCAGCATTTT. It translates to CAWSLEGWGQPQHF.

This clone was picked up one time. The J gene is TRBJ2-7, the V gene TRBV12-5; the match to TRBD1 covers 9 bases. The trim removed 2 bases at V and 6 bases at J, leaving 17 bases unmatched. CDR3 length: 18 amino acids. Germline lookup yields CDR1 LGHNT and CDR2 FRNRAP. For the CDR3, the DNA is TGTGCTAGTGGTTTGTTCTTAGGGGGGGGACAGGGAGGGTCCGAGCAGTACTTC. Translated, it gives CASGLFLGGGQGGSEQYF. The full variable domain, in which reference TRBV12-5 and TRBJ2-7 provide the parts outside the CDR3, is DARVTQTPRHKVTEMGQEVTMRCQPILGHNTVFWYRQTMMQGLELLAYFRNRAPLDDSGMPKDRFSAEMPDATLATLKIQPSEPRDSAVYFCASGLFLGGGQGGSEQYFGPGTRLTVT.

The chain combines TRBV5-1 with TRBJ2-3, with 7 bases identical to TRBD2. CDR1 and CDR2 from the germline V gene are SGHRS and YFSETQ. This CDR3 has 21 amino acids. V was pared by 4 bases and J by 1 base, with 24 bases of the junction left unmatched. CDR3 region: CASSPVVPGRGGLVGTDTQYF. CDR3 DNA: TGCGCCAGCAGCCCCGTTGTTCCGGGGCGGGGAGGACTAGTTGGCACAGATACGCAGTATTTT.

This clone was picked up one time. V gene TRBV6-6 combines with J gene TRBJ1-2; 7 positions agree with TRBD1. V lost 6 bases to trimming and J lost 4 bases; unmatched junction nucleotides: 5. This CDR3 is 13 amino acids long. From germline, CDR1 is MNHNY and CDR2 SVGAGI (reference sequence). DNA for the CDR3: TGTGCCAGCAGATCGGGACAGTTCTATGGCTACACCTTC. Residues: CASRSGQFYGYTF.

Remarks on this clone: A much larger clone lies one base from this, so it may be a read error. The CDR3 region has the DNA TGTGCCAGCAGCCGACAGGAGAACACTGAAGCTTTCTTT. Its protein is CASSRQENTEAFF. This chain links TRBV7-3 with TRBJ1-1, with TRBD1 as a possible D gene (6 bases). Germline loops: CDR1 SGHTA, CDR2 FQGTGA. The length of the CDR3 is 13 residues. Deletions cut 5 bases from V and 1 base from J, with 8 bases between.

This clone was seen only once. At the DNA level, this CDR3 is encoded by other sequences in the same sample as well. The CDR3 sequence: CASSPDRNQPQHF. The CDR3 DNA is TGTGCCAGCTCACCTGACAGGAATCAGCCCCAGCATTTT. V usage is TRBV18 and J usage is TRBJ1-5; a possible D gene is TRBD1 (6 bases). Per the germline V gene, CDR1 is KGHSH and CDR2 is LQKENI. The CDR3 extends over 13 amino acids. The V end lost 3 bases, the J end lost 4 bases, and 7 bases lay between the germline ends.

The chain couples TRBV9 to TRBJ2-2, with 9 positions matching TRBD1. There are 16 residues in the CDR3. Germline V gives CDR1 SGDLS, CDR2 YYNGEE. V dropped 1 base and J dropped 0; count of bases not matched to a gene: 1. Written as DNA, the CDR3 is TGTGCCAGCAGCGTATACAGGGGGCCGAACACCGGGGAGCTGTTTTTT. Its translation: CASSVYRGPNTGELFF.

This clone was detected only once. The V gene is TRBV7-2, the J gene TRBJ2-3; possibly TRBD2 for D (5 bases). CDR1 is SGHTA, CDR2 FQGNSA, per germline. V dropped 5 bases and J dropped 1 base, with 10 bases sitting between them. The CDR3 totals 14 residues. For the CDR3, the DNA is TGTGCCAGCAGCGTTAGCGCGCGCACAGATACGCAGTATTTT. Amino acids: CASSVSARTDTQYF.